These 30 T cell receptor beta chains share one sample of origin, sequenced in a study of tumor-infiltrating lymphocytes in localized non-small cell lung cancer. Generated by immunoSEQ multiplex PCR, the TCRdb table keeps only in-frame clones and is missing some. The repertoire holds about 15,000 clones, with approximately 70% as singletons. Source material: lung tumor tissue. The source of these receptors is a human donor with non-small cell lung cancer.

This chain joins TRBV11-2 and TRBJ2-7; D gene ambiguous. The germline CDR1 and CDR2 sequences are SGHAT and FQNNGV. The CDR3 sequence is 14 residues long. Deletions cut 4 bases from V and 4 bases from J, with 14 bases between. The CDR3 reads CASSSSEANYEQYF. CDR3 coding DNA: TGTGCCAGCAGCTCCTCGGAAGCCAATTACGAGCAGTACTTC.

The chain has TRBV18 and TRBJ2-7; 9 bases line up with TRBD1. The trim removed 6 bases at V and 2 bases at J, leaving 8 bases unmatched. Germline values: CDR1 KGHSH, CDR2 LQKENI. The length of the CDR3 is 15 residues. The CDR3 loop reads CASSPRDREAYEQYF. CDR3 DNA: TGTGCCAGCTCCCCCCGGGACAGGGAGGCCTACGAGCAGTACTTC.

Only one count was recorded for this clone. The germline gene is not matched at one end of the junction; a read error may be the cause. The chain recombines TRBV11-2 with TRBJ2-7; tentatively, D is TRBD1 or TRBD2 (5 bases each). The CDR3 contains 12 residues. Germline V gene data show CDR1 as SGHAT and CDR2 as FQNNGV. CDR3 region: CASSRGGRRPTF. CDR3 nucleotide sequence: TGTGCCAGCAGCCGTGGGGGTCGGAGGCCGACATTC.

V is TRBV18 and J is TRBJ2-5; D gene unclear. The CDR3 consists of 11 residues. The V end lost 4 bases, the J end lost 2 bases, and 2 bases lay between the germline ends. Looked up from germline, CDR1 is KGHSH and CDR2 is LQKENI. CDR3 region: CASSRQETQYF. The CDR3 DNA follows: TGTGCCAGCTCACGACAAGAGACCCAGTACTTC.

This rearrangement joins TRBV21-1 to TRBJ2-7; TRBD2, as called in the table, went unchecked against the DNA. TRBV21-1 is given as a pseudogene. The CDR3 length is 16 residues. The CDR3 reads CASSVMKGGGSYEQYF. The DNA of the CDR3 is TGTGCCAGCAGCGTGATGAAGGGAGGAGGCTCCTACGAGCAGTACTTC.

The chain carries TRBV5-1 and TRBJ2-3, with D hard to call. Germline CDR1 is SGHRS and CDR2 is YFSETQ. V was cut by 2 bases and J by 2 bases, with 12 bases left in between. The CDR3 is 15 amino acids. The CDR3 loop is CASSFGQRHTDTQYF. CDR3 in DNA: TGCGCCAGCAGCTTCGGGCAGCGACACACAGATACGCAGTATTTT.

This clone has only one observation. Here the CDR3 reads CASSREQGGVTEAFF. For the CDR3, the DNA is TGTGCCAGCAGCCGCGAACAGGGAGGGGTCACTGAAGCTTTCTTT. The chain recombines TRBV7-6 with TRBJ1-1; D may be TRBD1 (6 bases). CDR3 length: 15 amino acids. The germline V gene encodes CDR1 SGHVS and CDR2 FNYEAQ. The V end lost 5 bases, the J end lost 4 bases, and 17 bases lay between the germline ends. The full variable domain, with the rest looked up from reference TRBV7-6 and TRBJ1-1, is GAGVSQSPRYKVTKRGQDVALRCDPISGHVSLYWYRQALGQGPEFLTYFNYEAQQDKSGLPNDRFSAERPEGSISTLTIQRTEQRDSAMYRCASSREQGGVTEAFFGQGTRLTVV.

The chain links TRBV5-4 to TRBJ2-2; either TRBD1 or TRBD2 may supply D (5 bases each). Germline lookup yields CDR1 SGHNT and CDR2 YYREEE (reference sequence). V lost 3 bases and J lost 7, with 13 bases in between. The CDR3 runs 14 residues. The CDR3 DNA reads TGTGCCAGCAGCTCCCGGGACCTGGGCGGGGAGCTGTTTTTT. Residues: CASSSRDLGGELFF.

V is TRBV27 and J is TRBJ1-1; perhaps TRBD1 as D (6 bases). V gave up 5 bases and J gave up 8 bases, with 21 bases separating them. This CDR3 has 15 amino acids. Germline CDR1 is MNHEY and CDR2 is SMNVEV (reference sequence). This CDR3 reads CASSSPAQGSNEAFF. CDR3 nucleotides: TGTGCCAGCAGTAGCCCTGCCCAGGGGTCAAACGAAGCTTTCTTT.

The chain recombines TRBV4-3 with TRBJ1-6; D remains ambiguous. The CDR3 is 15 amino acids. The V gene's germline CDR1 is LGHNA and CDR2 YSLEER. Trimming stripped 0 bases from V and 7 bases from J, with 10 bases between. The CDR3 sequence is CASSQERVGNSPLHF. The CDR3 coding sequence is TGCGCCAGCAGCCAAGAGAGGGTAGGGAATTCACCCCTCCACTTT.

J is TRBJ2-4 and V is TRBV15, with D hard to call. This CDR3 is 13 amino acids long. V dropped 3 bases and J dropped 0 bases, with 3 bases sitting between them. Germline values: CDR1 LNHNV, CDR2 YYDKDF (reference sequence). CDR3 in amino acids: CATSRGAKNIQYF. CDR3 DNA sequence: TGTGCCACCAGCAGGGGAGCCAAAAACATTCAGTACTTC.

This clone came up a few times. The chain couples TRBV6-5 to TRBJ2-1; 10 bases agree with TRBD2. Germline trimming cut 6 bases from V and 7 bases from J; bases unmatched to any gene: 9. This CDR3 region has 15 residues. Germline V lookup: CDR1 MNHEY, CDR2 SVGAGI. The CDR3 loop reads CASRDQREGRNEQFF. The CDR3 DNA reads TGTGCCAGCAGGGACCAGCGGGAGGGCCGGAATGAGCAGTTCTTC.

The chain carries TRBV7-6 and TRBJ2-7; tentative D call: TRBD1 (6 bases). The CDR3 has 15 residues. Germline V gene lookup returns CDR1 SGHVS and CDR2 FNYEAQ. The V gene lost 5 bases and the J gene lost 2 bases, with 16 bases spanning the gap. The CDR3 here is CASSLRDTEAYEQYF. CDR3 coding DNA: TGTGCCAGCAGCCTCCGGGACACTGAGGCCTACGAGCAGTACTTC.

The chain uses TRBV9 and TRBJ2-1; 8 bases fit TRBD1. The CDR3 totals 15 residues. Looked up from germline, CDR1 is SGDLS and CDR2 is YYNGEE. V trimming: 3 bases; J trimming: 1 base; junction bases outside the gene matches: 3. This CDR3 is CASSATGDSYNEQFF. For the CDR3, the DNA is TGTGCCAGCAGCGCGACAGGGGATTCCTACAATGAGCAGTTCTTC.

The chain combines TRBV11-2 with TRBJ2-1, with 12 bases lining up with TRBD2. V was pared by 5 bases and J by 3 bases, with 5 bases of the junction left unmatched. The CDR3 sequence is 16 residues long. Germline-derived CDR1 and CDR2 are SGHAT and FQNNGV. Here the CDR3 reads CASSRTSGNIYNEQFF. CDR3 in DNA: TGTGCCAGCAGCCGGACTAGCGGGAATATCTACAATGAGCAGTTCTTC.

The genes are TRBV4-2 and TRBJ2-3, with 8 bases identical to TRBD2. CDR1 LGHNA and CDR2 YNFKEQ come from the germline V gene. The junction had 7 bases not matched to a gene; V was cut back by 0 bases and J by 2 bases. This CDR3 contains 17 residues. The CDR3 bases are TGTGCCAGCAGCCAAGATGGGGGCGGGGGGACCACAGATACGCAGTATTTT. The encoded protein is CASSQDGGGGTTDTQYF.

The chain has TRBV5-1 and TRBJ1-3, with D maybe TRBD1 (6 bases). Trimming removed 4 bases at V and 0 bases at J, with 20 bases between. The CDR3 sequence is 18 residues long. CDR1 is SGHRS, CDR2 YFSETQ, per germline. This CDR3 is CASSRDLRGPGSGNTIYF. The CDR3 region has the DNA TGCGCCAGCAGCCGAGATCTCAGGGGCCCAGGCTCTGGAAACACCATATATTTT.

This chain connects TRBV7-9 to TRBJ2-7; 11 bases align to TRBD1. This CDR3 comprises 17 residues. J was trimmed by 4 bases and V by 3 bases; bases with no gene match: 11. Germline V gives CDR1 SEHNR, CDR2 FQNEAQ (reference sequence). The CDR3 DNA reads as TGTGCCAGCAGCTTCTACGGTTCTGGACAGGGGGCTTACGAGCAGTACTTC. Protein sequence: CASSFYGSGQGAYEQYF.

This clone was detected a few times. The genes are TRBV28 and TRBJ1-2; D might be TRBD1 (6 bases). Trimming cost V 4 bases and J 4 bases, with 16 bases left between them. The CDR3 is 15 residues long. Germline values: CDR1 MDHEN, CDR2 SYDVKM. Here the CDR3 reads CASSSPSPDSYGYTF. The CDR3 nucleotides read TGTGCCAGCAGTTCACCCTCCCCGGACAGCTATGGCTACACCTTC.

The rearrangement links TRBV30 to TRBJ1-1; the D is unclear. This CDR3 is 11 amino acids long. Trimming took off 7 bases at V and 1 base at J, with 7 bases between the two ends. Germline lookup yields CDR1 GTSNPN and CDR2 SVGIG (reference sequence). In DNA, the CDR3 is TGTGCCTTCTTGAAGAACACTGAAGCTTTCTTT. This sequence encodes CAFLKNTEAFF.

The chain recombines TRBV4-1 with TRBJ2-3; possible D gene TRBD2, 6 bases. CDR1 is MGHRA, CDR2 YSYEKL, per germline. Trimming took 4 bases from V and 3 from J, leaving 17 bases between them. This CDR3 has 16 amino acids. CDR3 DNA sequence: TGCGCCAGCAGCCGGACTACCGGGAGCGGGACAGATACGCAGTATTTT. Its translation is CASSRTTGSGTDTQYF.

This CDR3 is CASSLFGGGAHEQFF. DNA of the CDR3: TGTGCCAGCAGCTTATTTGGCGGGGGGGCACACGAGCAGTTCTTC. This chain uses TRBV7-8 with TRBJ2-1; 9 bases fit TRBD2. The V segment lost 2 bases and the J segment 10 bases; nucleotides outside the gene matches: 9. Germline CDR1 and CDR2: SGHVS and FQNEAQ. The CDR3 has 15 amino acids.

This clone has just one count. This rearrangement joins TRBV27 to TRBJ1-6; D is unclear. The CDR3 covers 12 residues. Germline assignment: CDR1 MNHEY and CDR2 SMNVEV (reference sequence). V shed 2 bases and J shed 9 bases, with 5 bases lying between them. Here the CDR3 reads CASSLISSPLHF. As DNA, the CDR3 is TGTGCCAGCAGTTTAATCAGTTCACCCCTCCACTTT.

The CDR3: CASSLGGGYRTYNEQFF. The DNA of the CDR3 is TGTGCCAGCAGCTTGGGGGGAGGCTACCGGACCTACAATGAGCAGTTCTTC. The chain is built from TRBV5-8 and TRBJ2-1, with D tentatively TRBD2 (6 bases). V was clipped by 0 bases and J by 2 bases, with 15 bases between them. Germline V lookup: CDR1 SGHTS, CDR2 YDEGEE. The CDR3 is 17 residues long.

The rearrangement uses TRBV6-5 and TRBJ1-1; tentative D call: TRBD1 (5 bases). V shed 6 bases and J shed 4 bases, with 12 bases lying between them. This CDR3 comprises 13 residues. Germline V gene lookup returns CDR1 MNHEY and CDR2 SVGAGI. The CDR3 sequence: CASSTRVGTEAFF. CDR3 coding DNA: TGTGCCAGCAGCACCAGGGTTGGCACTGAAGCTTTCTTT.

This chain joins TRBV5-1 and TRBJ1-3, with D uncertain. Deletions cut 0 bases from V and 0 bases from J, with 7 bases between. This CDR3 is 15 amino acids long. CDR1 and CDR2 (germline): SGHRS, YFSETQ. This CDR3 is CASSLDSNSGNTIYF. Written as DNA, the CDR3 is TGCGCCAGCAGCTTGGACAGCAACTCTGGAAACACCATATATTTT.

The chain combines TRBV7-2 with TRBJ2-7; TRBD1 agrees at 11 bases. The CDR3 sequence is 15 residues long. Germline V gene sequence: CDR1 SGHTA, CDR2 FQGNSA. The trim removed 5 bases at V and 3 bases at J, leaving 6 bases unmatched. CDR3 in DNA: TGTGCCAGCAGCACGCGGGACAGGGGGAACTACGAGCAGTACTTC. Translated, it gives CASSTRDRGNYEQYF.

The V and J genes are TRBV2 and TRBJ1-5; D remains ambiguous. V shed 1 base and J shed 0 bases, with 4 bases lying between them. The germline V gene has CDR1 SNHLY and CDR2 FYNNEI. CDR3 length: 14 residues. The CDR3 DNA follows: TGTGCCAGCAGTGAAGGGTCTAGCAATCAGCCCCAGCATTTT. This codes for CASSEGSSNQPQHF.

J is TRBJ2-1 and V is TRBV6-6; no definite D call. This CDR3 region has 11 residues. V dropped 5 bases and J dropped 5 bases, with 4 bases sitting between them. From germline, CDR1 is MNHNY and CDR2 SVGAGI (reference sequence). DNA for the CDR3: TGTGCCAGCAGTCATAACAATGAGCAGTTCTTC. Protein: CASSHNNEQFF.

CDR3 protein: CASSSQGYQPQHF. CDR3 DNA sequence: TGTGCCAGCAGTTCACAGGGATACCAGCCCCAGCATTTT. The V and J genes are TRBV6-5 and TRBJ1-5, with D maybe TRBD1 (6 bases). The CDR3 length is 13 residues. Germline lookup yields CDR1 MNHEY and CDR2 SVGAGI. With 4 bases removed from V and 7 bases from J, the gap between germline ends came to 11 bases.